The 26 T cell receptor beta chains reported below all come from one sample, sequenced in a study of T cell responses to AZD1222 COVID-19 vaccine. Sequencing was performed with immunoSEQ multiplex PCR; in TCRdb, only in-frame clones are kept and a portion is missing. The sample yields approximately 150,000 clones, under 90% seen once. This specimen was peripheral blood, taken 28 days after the second AZD1222 dose. All receptors derive from an adult who received the AZD1222 COVID-19 vaccine.

V is TRBV15 and J is TRBJ1-1; D is unresolved. Trimming shortened V by 0 bases and J by 2 bases, and 4 bases separated the two germline ends. This CDR3 has 13 amino acids. Germline lookup yields CDR1 LNHNV and CDR2 YYDKDF (reference sequence). The CDR3 DNA follows: TGTGCCACCAGCAGAGATAAAAACACTGAAGCTTTCTTT. Its translation is CATSRDKNTEAFF. Using reference TRBV15 and TRBJ1-1 for the parts outside the CDR3, the full variable domain is DAMVIQNPRYQVTQFGKPVTLSCSQTLNHNVMYWYQQKSSQAPKLLFHYYDKDFNNEADTPDNFQSRRPNTSFCFLDIRSPGLGDTAMYLCATSRDKNTEAFFGQGTRLTVV.

V gene TRBV28 combines with J gene TRBJ2-7; tentatively, D is TRBD1 or TRBD2 (5 bases each). Germline CDR1 is MDHEN and CDR2 is SYDVKM. This CDR3 contains 14 residues. Deletions cut 5 bases from V and 1 base from J, with 12 bases between. The CDR3, as DNA: TGTGCCAGCAGTCCCGGGACGTTTTCCTACGAGCAGTACTTC. This sequence encodes CASSPGTFSYEQYF. Using reference TRBV28 and TRBJ2-7 for the parts outside the CDR3, the full variable domain is DVKVTQSSRYLVKRTGEKVFLECVQDMDHENMFWYRQDPGLGLRLIYFSYDVKMKEKGDIPEGYSVSREKKERFSLILESASTNQTSMYLCASSPGTFSYEQYFGPGTRLTVT.

The V gene is TRBV3-1 (or the pseudogene TRBV3-2), the J gene TRBJ2-5; no clear D gene. The CDR3 sequence is 11 residues long. Germline-derived CDR1 and CDR2 are LGHDT and YNNKEL (reference sequence). V lost 6 bases and J 3 bases, leaving 5 bases between the germline ends. CDR3 amino acids: CASRLEETQYF. The CDR3 region has the DNA TGTGCCAGCAGGCTAGAAGAGACCCAGTACTTC.

The V and J genes are TRBV27 and TRBJ2-2; no firm D call. V shed 7 bases and J shed 2 bases, with 17 bases lying between them. There are 16 residues in the CDR3. Looked up from germline, CDR1 is MNHEY and CDR2 is SMNVEV (reference sequence). The CDR3 spells CASTTLLRHNTGELFF. The CDR3 DNA follows: TGTGCCAGCACCACTTTATTGAGACATAACACCGGGGAGCTGTTTTTT.

This chain links TRBV24-1 with TRBJ1-2, with TRBD1 matching over 9 bases. CDR1 and CDR2 (germline): KGHDR, SFDVKD. The J segment lost 7 bases and the V segment lost 4 bases, leaving 9 bases of the junction unmatched. CDR3 size: 15 residues. The CDR3 here is CATSDPGQGIGGYTF. CDR3 nucleotide sequence: TGTGCCACCAGTGACCCGGGACAGGGTATCGGTGGCTACACCTTC.

The chain is built from TRBV4-1 and TRBJ2-7; TRBD1 agrees at 7 bases. V shed 4 bases and J 1 base; nucleotides not matched to a gene: 4. The CDR3 is 14 residues long. Germline-derived CDR1 and CDR2 are MGHRA and YSYEKL. CDR3 in amino acids: CASSLTGESYEQYF. CDR3 in DNA: TGCGCCAGCAGCCTCACAGGGGAATCCTACGAGCAGTACTTC.

This chain links TRBV11-2 with TRBJ2-1; a possible D gene is TRBD2 (6 bases). V was pared by 1 base and J by 4 bases, with 11 bases between. The length of the CDR3 is 15 residues. Per the germline V gene, CDR1 is SGHAT and CDR2 is FQNNGV. The CDR3 DNA follows: TGTGCCAGCAGCTTAGTCGGGGGACCTTACAATGAGCAGTTCTTC. Residues: CASSLVGGPYNEQFF.

V is TRBV7-2 and J is TRBJ2-1; D remains ambiguous. The germline gives CDR1 SGHTA, CDR2 FQGNSA. Trimming cost V 1 base and J 0 bases, with 7 bases left between them. The CDR3 sequence is 15 residues long. Here the CDR3 DNA reads TGTGCCAGCAGCTTAGAGGCGGCCTCCTACAATGAGCAGTTCTTC. Its protein product is CASSLEAASYNEQFF.

This chain joins TRBV19 and TRBJ2-2, with D perhaps matching TRBD1 or TRBD2 (5 bases each). The CDR3 is 18 residues long. Germline V CDR1 and CDR2: LNHDA, SQIVND (reference sequence). Trimming removed 10 bases at V and 2 bases at J, with 26 bases between. CDR3 coding DNA: TGTGCCACCTATTATGGGGGAAGCTTGGGCCGCAACACCGGGGAGCTGTTTTTT. Its protein is CATYYGGSLGRNTGELFF.

This clone was detected only once. V and J are TRBV24-1 and TRBJ1-5; 9 nucleotides line up with TRBD1. The V and J ends lost 4 bases and 3 bases, in that order; junction bases with no gene match: 6. This CDR3 contains 16 residues. CDR1 is KGHDR, CDR2 SFDVKD, per germline. DNA for the CDR3: TGTGCCACCAGTGAGGCGACAGGGGGAGTCAATCAGCCCCAGCATTTT. Translated, it gives CATSEATGGVNQPQHF.

The chain recombines TRBV3-1 (or the pseudogene TRBV3-2) with TRBJ1-5; D may be TRBD1 (6 bases). The CDR3 runs to 18 residues. Germline V gives CDR1 LGHDT, CDR2 YNNKEL (reference sequence). V was trimmed by 0 bases and J by 3 bases, leaving 18 bases between them. In nucleotides, the CDR3 is TGTGCCAGCAGCCAAGATTTGGGGGGAGGGGGGCTCAATCAGCCCCAGCATTTT. Protein: CASSQDLGGGGLNQPQHF.

The V and J genes are TRBV9 and TRBJ2-1; 8 bases align to TRBD2. CDR1 and CDR2 (germline): SGDLS, YYNGEE. The length of the CDR3 is 15 residues. J gave up 5 bases and V 2 bases, and 6 bases lay outside the gene matches. The CDR3 bases are TGTGCCAGCAGCGTCGGACTAGCCGATGACAATGAGCAGTTCTTC. It codes for CASSVGLADDNEQFF.

The rearrangement links TRBV20-1 to TRBJ1-1, with D possibly TRBD1 on 5 matching bases. The V end lost 3 bases, the J end lost 3 bases, and 11 bases lay between the germline ends. The CDR3 length is 13 residues. CDR1 DFQATT and CDR2 SNEGSKA come from the germline V gene (reference sequence). CDR3 bases: TGCAGTGCTAGTCCGGGGCGGCACACTGAAGCTTTCTTT. It specifies CSASPGRHTEAFF.

This rearrangement joins TRBV2 to TRBJ2-3; TRBD2 might be the D (5 bases). The CDR3 covers 18 residues. With 5 bases removed from V and 4 bases from J, the gap between germline ends came to 25 bases. The germline CDR1 and CDR2 sequences are SNHLY and FYNNEI. CDR3 DNA: TGTGCCAGCAGTCAACAGAGGGTAGGCTCTAACCGGGCAGATACGCAGTATTTT. Translating gives CASSQQRVGSNRADTQYF.

This sequence joins TRBV12-3 or TRBV12-4 and TRBJ1-1; D remains unclear. This CDR3 spans 12 amino acids. V was clipped by 7 bases and J by 2 bases, with 8 bases between them. CDR3 loop: CASTRGNTEAFF. The CDR3, as DNA: TGTGCCAGCACTCGAGGTAACACTGAAGCTTTCTTT.

The chain has TRBV5-5 and TRBJ2-3; D is possibly TRBD1 or TRBD2 (5 bases each). CDR3 length: 13 amino acids. Germline lookup yields CDR1 SGHKS and CDR2 YYEKEE (reference sequence). V lost 4 bases and J 5 bases, leaving 11 bases between the germline ends. The CDR3 here is CASSGTLGDTQYF. The CDR3 DNA reads as TGTGCCAGCAGCGGGACCTTGGGAGATACGCAGTATTTT.

The chain joins TRBV4-2 to TRBJ2-7; tentative D call: TRBD1 (5 bases). Germline lookup yields CDR1 LGHNA and CDR2 YNFKEQ. The V gene lost 4 bases and the J gene lost 2 bases, with 18 bases spanning the gap. The CDR3 spans 16 residues. CDR3 protein: CASSLNPAGNTYEQYF. In nucleotides, the CDR3 is TGTGCCAGCAGCCTGAATCCGGCAGGGAATACCTACGAGCAGTACTTC.

The rearrangement joins TRBV5-1 to TRBJ2-5; 7 positions match TRBD1. The CDR3 extends over 14 amino acids. CDR1 and CDR2 from the germline V gene are SGHRS and YFSETQ. J was trimmed by 1 base and V by 2 bases; bases with no gene match: 2. CDR3 sequence: CASSLWTGQETQYF. The CDR3 region has the DNA TGCGCCAGCAGCTTATGGACAGGCCAAGAGACCCAGTACTTC.

This sequence joins TRBV28 and TRBJ1-6, with D unresolved. The germline V and J ends were trimmed by 5 bases and 6 bases, with 17 bases remaining between them. Per the germline V gene, CDR1 is MDHEN and CDR2 is SYDVKM. CDR3 length: 16 amino acids. The CDR3 DNA is TGTGCCAGCAGTCAGAACTTGAACAGCTTTAATTCACCCCTCCACTTT. Encoded protein: CASSQNLNSFNSPLHF.

V and J are TRBV5-1 and TRBJ2-3, with TRBD2 matching 15 bases. Germline values: CDR1 SGHRS, CDR2 YFSETQ. This CDR3 comprises 16 residues. V lost 0 bases to trimming and J lost 5 bases; unmatched junction nucleotides: 1. CDR3 loop: CASSLGTSGRGDTQYF. The CDR3 DNA reads TGCGCCAGCAGCTTGGGGACTAGCGGGAGGGGAGATACGCAGTATTTT.

The chain recombines TRBV18 with TRBJ2-2; 10 nucleotides line up with TRBD2. The CDR3 covers 17 residues. Germline V lookup: CDR1 KGHSH, CDR2 LQKENI. With V trimmed by 4 bases and J by 6 bases, 11 bases remained unmatched. The CDR3 spells CASSLRPASGRSGELFF. The DNA for the CDR3 is TGTGCCAGCTCACTCCGGCCGGCTAGCGGGAGATCCGGGGAGCTGTTTTTT. The full variable domain, in which reference TRBV18 and TRBJ2-2 provide the parts outside the CDR3, is NAGVMQNPRHLVRRRGQEARLRCSPMKGHSHVYWYRQLPEEGLKFMVYLQKENIIDESGMPKERFSAEFPKEGPSILRIQQVVRGDSAAYFCASSLRPASGRSGELFFGEGSRLTVL.

The chain carries TRBV5-1 and TRBJ1-1, with 10 bases identical to TRBD1. The CDR3 is 16 amino acids. V trimming: 4 bases; J trimming: 2 bases; junction bases outside the gene matches: 8. Germline V gene lookup returns CDR1 SGHRS and CDR2 YFSETQ. CDR3 bases: TGCGCCAGCAGCACTGGACAGGGGGTTTTTAACACTGAAGCTTTCTTT. It yields the protein CASSTGQGVFNTEAFF.

V and J are TRBV7-9 and TRBJ1-3, with D hard to call. V was cut by 4 bases and J by 6 bases, with 13 bases left in between. The V gene's germline CDR1 is SEHNR and CDR2 FQNEAQ (reference sequence). The CDR3 contains 14 residues. In DNA form, the CDR3 reads TGTGCCAGCAGCTACGGAGAGAAGGAAAACACCATATATTTT. Translation gives CASSYGEKENTIYF. Full variable domain (missing parts from reference TRBV7-9 and TRBJ1-3): DTGVSQNPRHKITKRGQNVTFRCDPISEHNRLYWYRQTLGQGPEFLTYFQNEAQLEKSRLLSDRFSAERPKGSFSTLEIQRTEQGDSAMYLCASSYGEKENTIYFGEGSWLTVV.

This clone was seen only a few times. The J gene is TRBJ2-1, the V gene TRBV6-5; D possibly uses TRBD1 or TRBD2 (5 bases each). V shed 7 bases and J shed 5 bases, with 12 bases lying between them. The CDR3 spans 13 residues. Germline-derived CDR1 and CDR2 are MNHEY and SVGAGI. The CDR3 nucleotides are TGTGCCAGCATGATTCGGGGCCACAATGAGCAGTTCTTC. Its protein is CASMIRGHNEQFF.

This chain joins TRBV7-9 and TRBJ1-3; no firm D call. Germline-derived CDR1 and CDR2 are SEHNR and FQNEAQ (reference sequence). The CDR3 contains 13 residues. Between the trimmed V and J ends, which lost 4 bases and 0 bases, there was a span of 4 bases. This chain's CDR3 is CASSYYSGNTIYF. Here the CDR3 DNA reads TGTGCCAGCAGCTACTACTCTGGAAACACCATATATTTT.

This chain uses TRBV2 with TRBJ1-1, with D unclear. The germline V gene has CDR1 SNHLY and CDR2 FYNNEI. CDR3 length: 13 amino acids. V was trimmed by 6 bases and J by 2 bases, leaving 10 bases between them. CDR3 protein: CASRDGVNTEAFF. The CDR3 bases are TGTGCCAGCAGGGACGGGGTTAACACTGAAGCTTTCTTT.